This TCR beta chain appears in the sequencing data of a study of spatial heterogeneity in lung cancer. One entry per CDR3 protein, called by TCRdb with MiXCR from the 5' RACE reads. Of 25,000 or so distinct CDR3 sequences in the sample, approximately 4.6% were seen once. This clonotype was counted ten times or more. Germline loops: CDR1 SGHTA, CDR2 FQGTGA. After removal of 2 bases from V and 6 bases from J, the junction contained 4 bases not matched to a gene. CDR3 length: 15 residues. This sample's time point: sample taken at primary tumor resection. Sequencing of whole RNA from tumor, nontumor lung or frozen PBMC involved no sorting.

This sequence originates from a male donor with early-stage non-small cell lung cancer. The sequencing used PBMCs, collected at surgery. V gene TRBV7-3 combines with J gene TRBJ2-1; TRBD1 matches 10 bases. The CDR3 here is CASSLGTGESNEQFF. The CDR3 DNA reads as TGTGCCAGCAGCTTAGGGACAGGGGAGTCCAATGAGCAGTTCTTC.